This TCR beta chain was retrieved from a study of blood T cell repertoires in COVID-19. Background on the study: Researchers got acute and convalescent COVID-19 samples from the United States, Italy and Spain. Sources were T cells, B-cell-depleted T cells, or PBMCs; the material itself was cDNA or gDNA.

In this sample, this clone turned up once. Per the original methods: Counts of nucleated cells, estimated from reference gene primer amplification, were obtained. Only in-frame clones appear in the TCRdb table, and some are missing; sequencing was by immunoSEQ multiplex PCR. From that table come the V and J calls and clone size; the DNA was used to work out D and trimming. Of 150,000 to 200,000 clones in the sample, approximately 90% were seen once. The CDR3 contains 17 residues. V was trimmed by 0 bases and J by 3 bases, leaving 15 bases between them. CDR1 is SGHAT and CDR2 is FQNNGV in the germline V gene.

This chain links TRBV11-2 with TRBJ2-1; D is possibly TRBD1 (5 bases). This receptor was taken from a man younger than 35 with acute or convalescent COVID-19. Sequencing input: peripheral blood. The CDR3 bases are TGTGCCAGCAGCTTAGATCTAATCAGCCAGGGCTACAATGAGCAGTTCTTC. Its translation: CASSLDLISQGYNEQFF.